Detailed here is one T cell receptor (beta chain). The table lists this clonotype with many counts. Its antigen remains unidentified. Base quality data are lacking; no much larger clone is found one base away. Stable Graves' hyperthyroidism was defined as the absence of progression to ophthalmopathy over 18 months of follow-up. Hyperthyroidism patients were aged 18 to 65 years and newly diagnosed, with disease duration of less than 2 months. Patients with uncontrolled infections, other autoimmune diseases, pregnancy or lactation were excluded. Diagnoses were established on the basis of clinical symptoms, serum thyroxine and TRAb, thyroid ultrasound, and orbital computed tomography. PBMCs were separated from under 12 ml of fresh peripheral blood using Ficoll-Paque density gradient centrifugation. Trizol reagent was used to extract total RNA, and RNA quality was then checked on an Agilent 2100 Bioanalyzer.

The TCR beta CDR3 regions were amplified from the RNA transcripts. The first round of RT-PCR for the TCR CDR3 was performed with the HTBI primer set and the Qiagen OneStep RT-PCR kit. Libraries were constructed in a second round of multiplex PCR, after which size selection and purification were carried out. Sequencing of the libraries was done on an Illumina HiSeq2000 using paired-end 100 bp reads. The original pipeline was this. SOAPnuke was used to process the raw data, with reads discarded if the reads contained adapters or uncalled bases, had a mean Phred below 15, or lacked an exact constant-primer or identifier match. High-quality paired reads were merged using COPE v1.2.5, and each unique nucleotide sequence was defined as a clonotype. MiTCR v1.1 was used to align clonotypes to the IMGT TRBV, TRBD and TRBJ reference segments. Only V-J combinations with frequency above 0.0001, covering about 99% of repertoires, were analysed. A TCS score was defined as the ratio of F50 (clonal expansion) to E x V (chaos), with BLOSUM62-based TCRdist applied between CDR3 peptides within each V-J. Welch's t-statistics and random forest reduced 450 to 600 V-J features to around 14, which were used in a naive Bayes classifier (R e1071). Thyroid-blood repertoire similarity was quantified with the Morisita-Horn index. TCRdb ran its own pipeline on the public reads, namely fastp trimming at Q25 and MiXCR clone calling, and kept in-frame beta chains. All rows with the same CDR3 protein become a single entry with the most common DNA and genes. Here the V and J calls rest on TCRdb's processing, not on the authors' analysis. The table for this sample lists hundreds of thousands of distinct CDR3 sequences; around 38% of them were counted only once. Of the sample, 7.5% to 9.5% falls within the top ten clones.

The sample comes from a study of T cells in Graves' hyperthyroidism and ophthalmopathy (dated by TCRdb to about 2019). Concerning the study at large: Peripheral blood was collected at initial diagnosis, before any treatment. TCR V-J signatures able to tell the groups apart were searched for in a discovery cohort of 95 or so patients, of whom roughly 42 had Graves' ophthalmopathy and about 60 had stable Graves' hyperthyroidism. Prospective prediction of ophthalmopathy was tested in an independent validation cohort consisting of 18 to 20 hyperthyroidism patients and 15 to 17 patients who later progressed to ophthalmopathy. The approximately 100 discovery patients were randomly split 7:3 into training and test sets. In about six Graves' hyperthyroidism patients, the study also compared T-cell repertoires from thyroid tissue with T-cell repertoires from blood. Following sampling, methimazole starting at 30 mg daily was given to hyperthyroidism patients, and high-dose intravenous methylprednisolone was given to ophthalmopathy patients. TCR Vbeta CDR3 sequencing of 120 to 150 peripheral blood samples (43 ophthalmopathy, around 80 hyperthyroidism and approximately 17 progressor patients) is reported in the paper. The research as a whole found: During validation, the model predicted progression to ophthalmopathy a median of roughly 7.1 months ahead of onset, with just under 71% sensitivity and under 85% specificity. No statistical method was used to fix the sample size in advance, and group allocation was not hidden from the investigators. In cross-validation, a model built on a 13 V-J signature told ophthalmopathy apart from stable hyperthyroidism with under 90% sensitivity and roughly 82% specificity, and in testing the same model reached 80%/75%. Most expanded thyroid clonotypes (frequency above 0.001) were also found in blood, which suggests that blood repertoires may mirror thyroid immune responses.

This TCR was recovered from a man younger than 35 with Graves' hyperthyroidism. Specimen: blood.

The DNA sequence is as follows: TGTGCCAGCAGCGTAAACCCGTCAGGGGATTCACCCCTCCACTTT. This is translated as CASSVNPSGDSPLHF. This chain is built from TRBV9 and TRBJ1-6; TRBD1 is a possible D gene, resting on 6 matching bases. The CDR3 measures 15 amino acids from cysteine to phenylalanine. The sequence is cut down to CDR3 DNA, 45 bases in frame from base 1. Looking up the germline V gene yields CDR1 SGDLS and CDR2 YYNGEE. V loses 1 base of germline sequence and J loses 8 bases, and the interval between the two ends is 13 bases.